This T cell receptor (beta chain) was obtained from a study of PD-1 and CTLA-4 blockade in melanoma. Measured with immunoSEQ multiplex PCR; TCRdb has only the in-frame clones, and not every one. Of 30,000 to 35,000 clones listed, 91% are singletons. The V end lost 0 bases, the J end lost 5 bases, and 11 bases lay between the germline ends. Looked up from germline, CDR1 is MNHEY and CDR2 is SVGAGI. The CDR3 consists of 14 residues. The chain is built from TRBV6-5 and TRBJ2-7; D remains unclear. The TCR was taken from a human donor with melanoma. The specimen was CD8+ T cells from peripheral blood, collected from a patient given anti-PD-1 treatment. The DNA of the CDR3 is TGTGCCAGCAGTTACTCGATTGGGAAACACGAGCAGTACTTC. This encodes CASSYSIGKHEQYF.